A single TCR beta chain is shown here with its context. The antigen remains unidentified. The record originates from a study of T cells expressing NK-cell markers. Study summary: Beta-chain profiling covered CD3+CD56+NKG2C+, CD3+CD56+NKG2C- and CD3+CD56-NKG2C+ sorted subsets. Study outcomes and limitations: Four of the donors also had these clonotypes leading their CD3+CD56-NKG2C+ fraction. Roughly six of the donors carried dominant NKG2C+ clonotypes that took up roughly 1.0-8% of their CD8+ T cells.

UMIs were included in TCR beta cDNA generated by 5'RACE template switching. TCRdb reworked the 5' RACE reads into one entry per CDR3 protein, no DNA. The sample table includes roughly 150,000 distinct CDR3 sequences. This CDR3 has 15 residues. The material sequenced was blood T cells: a sorted CD56 or NKG2C T cell subset, CD4+ or CD8+ T cells, or bulk PBMC T cells (not recorded which). This rearrangement joins TRBV12-3 or TRBV12-4 to TRBJ2-5; TCRdb reports TRBD1, a call that lacks DNA to check it against. This sequence originates from a man between 18 and 69 years old in good health. The CDR3 loop is CASSLGYRLGETQYF.